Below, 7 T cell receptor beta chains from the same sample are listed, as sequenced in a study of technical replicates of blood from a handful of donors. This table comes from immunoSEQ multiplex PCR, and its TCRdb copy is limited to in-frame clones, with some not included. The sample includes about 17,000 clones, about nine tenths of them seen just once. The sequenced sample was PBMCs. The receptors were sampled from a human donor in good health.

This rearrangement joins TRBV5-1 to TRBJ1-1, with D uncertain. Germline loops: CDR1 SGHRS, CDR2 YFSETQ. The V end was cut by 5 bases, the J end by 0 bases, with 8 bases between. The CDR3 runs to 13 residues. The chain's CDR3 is CASSHSMNTEAFF. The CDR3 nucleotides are TGCGCCAGCAGTCACAGCATGAACACTGAAGCTTTCTTT. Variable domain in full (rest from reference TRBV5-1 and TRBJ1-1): KAGVTQTPRYLIKTRGQQVTLSCSPISGHRSVSWYQQTPGQGLQFLFEYFSETQRNKGNFPGRFSGRQFSNSRSEMNVSTLELGDSALYLCASSHSMNTEAFFGQGTRLTVV.

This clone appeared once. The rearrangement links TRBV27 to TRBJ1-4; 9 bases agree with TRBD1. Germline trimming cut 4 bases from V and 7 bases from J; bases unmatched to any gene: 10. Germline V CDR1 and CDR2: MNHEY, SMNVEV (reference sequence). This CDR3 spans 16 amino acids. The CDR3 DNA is TGTGCCAGCAGTTCAACCGGGACAGGGTTGGTTGAAAAACTGTTTTTT. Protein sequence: CASSSTGTGLVEKLFF.

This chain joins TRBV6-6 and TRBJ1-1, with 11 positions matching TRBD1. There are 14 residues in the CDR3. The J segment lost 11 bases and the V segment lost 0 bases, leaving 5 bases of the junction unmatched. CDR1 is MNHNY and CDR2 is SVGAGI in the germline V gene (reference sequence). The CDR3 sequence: CASSYSGQGAGAFF. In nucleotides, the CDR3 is TGTGCCAGCAGTTACTCTGGACAGGGGGCTGGGGCTTTCTTT.

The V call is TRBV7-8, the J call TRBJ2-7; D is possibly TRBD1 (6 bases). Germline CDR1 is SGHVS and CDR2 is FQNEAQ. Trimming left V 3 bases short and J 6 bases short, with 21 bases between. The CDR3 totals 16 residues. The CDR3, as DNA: TGTGCCAGCAGCTTGGCCCCTGGGGGCGTATTGGGCGAGCAGTACTTC. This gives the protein CASSLAPGGVLGEQYF.

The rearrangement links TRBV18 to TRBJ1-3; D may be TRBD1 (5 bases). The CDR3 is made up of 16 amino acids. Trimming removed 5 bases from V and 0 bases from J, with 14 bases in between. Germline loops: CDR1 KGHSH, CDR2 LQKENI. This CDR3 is CASSTGTGGSGNTIYF. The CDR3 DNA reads TGTGCCAGCTCAACTGGGACGGGAGGCTCTGGAAACACCATATATTTT. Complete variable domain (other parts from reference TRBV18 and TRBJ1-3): NAGVMQNPRHLVRRRGQEARLRCSPMKGHSHVYWYRQLPEEGLKFMVYLQKENIIDESGMPKERFSAEFPKEGPSILRIQQVVRGDSAAYFCASSTGTGGSGNTIYFGEGSWLTVV.

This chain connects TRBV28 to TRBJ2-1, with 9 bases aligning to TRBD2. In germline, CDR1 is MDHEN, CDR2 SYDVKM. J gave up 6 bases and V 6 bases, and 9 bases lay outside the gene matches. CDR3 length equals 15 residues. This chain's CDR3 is CASSPWREGVNEQFF. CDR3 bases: TGTGCCAGCAGCCCATGGCGGGAGGGCGTCAATGAGCAGTTCTTC.

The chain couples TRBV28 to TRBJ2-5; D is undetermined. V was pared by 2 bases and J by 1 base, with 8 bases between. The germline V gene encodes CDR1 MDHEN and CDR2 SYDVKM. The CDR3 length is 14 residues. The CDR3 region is CASSLVGSQETQYF. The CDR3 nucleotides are TGTGCCAGCAGTTTAGTTGGTAGCCAAGAGACCCAGTACTTC. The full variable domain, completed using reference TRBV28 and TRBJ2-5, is DVKVTQSSRYLVKRTGEKVFLECVQDMDHENMFWYRQDPGLGLRLIYFSYDVKMKEKGDIPEGYSVSREKKERFSLILESASTNQTSMYLCASSLVGSQETQYFGPGTRLLVL.